This T cell receptor beta chain was sequenced for a study of T cells in Graves' hyperthyroidism and ophthalmopathy (dated by TCRdb to about 2019). Study-wide context: Peripheral blood samples were taken at the time of initial diagnosis, prior to any treatment. To identify distinguishing TCR V-J signatures, a discovery cohort of around 100 patients was used, comprising some 45 with Graves' ophthalmopathy and roughly 60 with stable Graves' hyperthyroidism. An independent validation cohort of 18 to 20 hyperthyroidism patients and approximately 15 patients who later progressed to ophthalmopathy tested prospective prediction of ophthalmopathy. The roughly 100 discovery patients were divided at random into training and test sets in a 7:3 ratio. In addition, the study compared T-cell repertoires in thyroid tissue and in blood from about 6 Graves' hyperthyroidism patients. After blood sampling, hyperthyroidism patients were treated with methimazole at a starting dose of 30 mg daily, and ophthalmopathy patients were treated with high-dose intravenous methylprednisolone. The paper reports TCR Vbeta CDR3 sequencing of some 140 peripheral blood samples: approximately 41 ophthalmopathy, about 75 hyperthyroidism and 17 progressor patients.

Amplification of TCR beta CDR3 regions was carried out from RNA transcripts. The first round of RT-PCR for the TCR CDR3 was performed with the HTBI primer set and the Qiagen OneStep RT-PCR kit. A second multiplex PCR round built the libraries, followed by size selection and purification. The libraries were sequenced on an Illumina HiSeq2000 using paired-end 100 bp reads. For the original study's pipeline: Raw data were processed with SOAPnuke, discarding reads with adapters, uncalled bases, mean Phred below 15, or no exact constant-primer or identifier match. COPE v1.2.5 was used to merge the high-quality paired reads, and each unique nucleotide sequence was defined as a clonotype. Clonotypes were aligned to IMGT TRBV, TRBD and TRBJ reference segments using MiTCR v1.1. Analysis was restricted to V-J combinations with a frequency above 0.0001, which covered 98% to 99.2% of repertoires. A TCS score was defined as the ratio of F50 (clonal expansion) to E x V (chaos), with BLOSUM62-based TCRdist applied between CDR3 peptides within each V-J. Welch's t-statistics and random forest reduced just over 500 V-J features to 13, which were used in a naive Bayes classifier (R e1071). TCRdb passed the public sequencing reads through fastp at Q25 and MiXCR, retaining productive beta sequences. CDR3 protein duplicates are merged, each entry listing the most common genes and DNA. TCRdb's processing, not the study's, gives the V and J calls here. Counted in this sample were a few hundred thousand distinct CDR3 sequences; approximately 15% of them appeared once. In total, the top ten clones hold approximately 15% of the sample.

Stable Graves' hyperthyroidism was defined as the absence of progression to ophthalmopathy over 18 months of follow-up. The hyperthyroidism patients were between 18 and 65 years old and newly diagnosed, with a disease duration of less than 2 months. Exclusion was applied to patients with uncontrolled infections, other autoimmune diseases, pregnancy or lactation. Diagnoses relied on clinical symptoms, serum thyroxine and TRAb, thyroid ultrasound and orbital computed tomography. PBMCs were isolated from approximately 10 ml of fresh peripheral blood by Ficoll-Paque density gradient centrifugation. Total RNA was extracted using Trizol reagent, and RNA quality was assessed on an Agilent 2100 Bioanalyzer. Regarding this clonotype: Its specific antigen is unknown. Per-nucleotide qualities are absent, and no much larger clonotype sits a single base away.

The germline V gene (reference sequence) gives CDR1 as MNHEY and CDR2 as SMNVEV. V and J lose 1 base and 5 bases, and a span of 8 bases separates them. Reading from cysteine to phenylalanine, the CDR3 counts 13 amino acids. Left in the record is the CDR3 DNA by itself, 39 bases read in frame from the first base. Findings and caveats that apply to the study as a whole: Most expanded thyroid clonotypes (frequency above 0.001) were also detected in blood, a finding suggesting that blood repertoires may reflect thyroid immune responses. Ophthalmopathy was separated from stable hyperthyroidism by a 13 V-J signature model, with 85% to 90% sensitivity and about 81% specificity obtained in cross-validation and 80%/75% obtained in testing. No statistical method was used to fix the sample size in advance, and group allocation was not hidden from the investigators. During validation, the model predicted progression to ophthalmopathy a median of around 7 months ahead of onset, with around 71% sensitivity and roughly 75% specificity.

Sequencing used blood. The receptor was isolated from a woman in her 40s with Graves' hyperthyroidism. The V gene is TRBV27 and the J gene is TRBJ2-5; the D gene cannot be named for sure. The CDR3 here reads CASSLLAWETQYF. DNA sequence: TGTGCCAGCAGTTTATTGGCGTGGGAGACCCAGTACTTC.